This T cell receptor beta chain was documented in a study of regulatory T cells in long-lasting Graves disease. This sample's time point: persistent/refractory GD, antithyroid drugs over 5 years with positive TRAb. Following extraction of RNA from PBMCs, that RNA was used to make the TCR library. Arm-PCR of CDR3 regions with iRepertoire HTBI primers generated TCR beta libraries. One entry per CDR3 protein, called by TCRdb with MiXCR from the multiplex PCR reads. In the table there are roughly 700,000 distinct CDR3 sequences, 30% of which are singletons. The CDR3 is made up of 17 amino acids. Germline CDR1 SGHRS, CDR2 YFSETQ. V lost 0 bases, J lost 4 bases, and 7 bases stayed unmatched. This clonotype appeared a single time.

The sequence derives from a female donor with Graves disease. The sample here was peripheral blood mononuclear cells (PBMCs), taken when the disease was refractory, from a patient treated with antithyroid drugs. The chain joins TRBV5-1 to TRBJ1-1; 12 nucleotides line up with TRBD1. The CDR3: CASSLGGTGGKGTEAFF. The CDR3 DNA reads as TGCGCCAGCAGCTTGGGAGGGACAGGGGGCAAGGGCACTGAAGCTTTCTTT.